This T cell receptor (beta chain) was obtained from a study of blood T cell repertoires in COVID-19. Germline values: CDR1 SGHRS, CDR2 YFSETQ. V lost 4 bases and J lost 1, with 11 bases in between. CDR3 length: 14 amino acids. Here immunoSEQ multiplex PCR was the method, and the copy in TCRdb shows in-frame clones only, minus some. The sample shows 40,000 or so clones, approximately 86% of them seen only once. The chain links TRBV5-1 to TRBJ1-1, with unresolved D. The receptor comes from a man aged 45-60 years with active COVID-19. The specimen sequenced was peripheral blood. CDR3 sequence: CASSAALENTEAFF. DNA of the CDR3: TGCGCCAGCAGCGCCGCCCTAGAGAACACTGAAGCTTTCTTT. The full variable domain, its missing parts supplied by reference TRBV5-1 and TRBJ1-1, is KAGVTQTPRYLIKTRGQQVTLSCSPISGHRSVSWYQQTPGQGLQFLFEYFSETQRNKGNFPGRFSGRQFSNSRSEMNVSTLELGDSALYLCASSAALENTEAFFGQGTRLTVV.